The clone carrying this TCR beta chain was counted only a few times. Its specificity is not known. The entry originates in a study of PD-1 blockade in classical Hodgkin lymphoma. Overall study findings and caveats: Similar baseline diversity was found in complete responders and newly diagnosed patients. Healthy donors were reported to have higher baseline TCR diversity than newly diagnosed patients. The drivers behind the repertoire differences, possibly disease activity or prior therapy, remain undefined.

Brentuximab vedotin exposure varied, and every patient relapsed after autologous stem cell transplantation. The CD8+ T cells came from thawed PBMCs through magnetic negative selection. Only in-frame clones appear in the TCRdb table, and some are missing; sequencing was by immunoSEQ multiplex PCR. The sample gives over 25,000 clones, approximately 86% of which show up once; less than 7.5% is in the top ten. From germline, CDR1 is SGHNT and CDR2 YYREEE (reference sequence). V shed 4 bases, J shed 4 bases, and the junction held 5 bases outside the gene matches. The CDR3 loop spans 14 amino acids. The clonotype comes from a human donor with classical Hodgkin lymphoma. The material sequenced was CD8+ T cells from blood, taken at baseline. This chain uses TRBV5-4 with TRBJ1-2; the match to TRBD1 covers 9 bases. CDR3 residues: CASSQVDRGYGYTF. CDR3 bases: TGTGCCAGCAGCCAAGTGGACAGGGGCTATGGCTACACCTTC.